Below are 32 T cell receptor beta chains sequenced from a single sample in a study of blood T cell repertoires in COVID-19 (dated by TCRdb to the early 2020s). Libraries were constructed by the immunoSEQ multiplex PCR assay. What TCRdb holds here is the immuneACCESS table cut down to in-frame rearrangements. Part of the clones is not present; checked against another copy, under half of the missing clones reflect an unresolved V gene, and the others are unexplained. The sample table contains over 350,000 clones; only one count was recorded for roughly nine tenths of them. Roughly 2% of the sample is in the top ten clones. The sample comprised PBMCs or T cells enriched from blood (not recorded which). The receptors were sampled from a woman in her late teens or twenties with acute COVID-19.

CDR3 loop: CASSRLGGTEAFF. The CDR3 DNA sequence: TGTGCCAGCAGCCGATTGGGGGGGACTGAAGCTTTCTTT. J is TRBJ1-1 and V is TRBV6-5; possibly TRBD1 for D (5 bases). This CDR3 is 13 amino acids long. The germline V gene encodes CDR1 MNHEY and CDR2 SVGAGI. V lost 6 bases to trimming and J lost 5 bases, with 13 bases between them.

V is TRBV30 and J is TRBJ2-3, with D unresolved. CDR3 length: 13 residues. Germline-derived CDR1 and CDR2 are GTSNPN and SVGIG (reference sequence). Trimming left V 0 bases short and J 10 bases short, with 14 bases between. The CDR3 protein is CAWSVIAPGSQYF. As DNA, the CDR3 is TGTGCCTGGAGTGTAATTGCACCCGGGTCGCAGTATTTT.

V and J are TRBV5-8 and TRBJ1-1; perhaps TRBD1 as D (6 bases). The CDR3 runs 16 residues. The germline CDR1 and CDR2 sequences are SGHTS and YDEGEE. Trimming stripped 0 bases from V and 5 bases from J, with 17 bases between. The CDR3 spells CASSLETGNKGTEAFF. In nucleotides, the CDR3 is TGTGCCAGCAGCTTGGAAACAGGGAATAAGGGGACTGAAGCTTTCTTT.

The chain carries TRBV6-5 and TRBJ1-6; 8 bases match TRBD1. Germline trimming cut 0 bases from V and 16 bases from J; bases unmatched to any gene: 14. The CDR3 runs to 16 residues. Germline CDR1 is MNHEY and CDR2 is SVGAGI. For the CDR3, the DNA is TGTGCCAGCAGTTACTCGACTCCGGGACAGGCCATGAAACTCCACTTT. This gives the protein CASSYSTPGQAMKLHF.

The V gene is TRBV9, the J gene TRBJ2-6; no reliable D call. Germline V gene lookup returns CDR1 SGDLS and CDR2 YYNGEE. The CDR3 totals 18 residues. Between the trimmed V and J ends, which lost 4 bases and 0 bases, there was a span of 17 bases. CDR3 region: CASSPRAALFSGANVLTF. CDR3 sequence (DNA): TGTGCCAGCAGCCCCCGTGCGGCACTCTTCTCTGGGGCCAACGTCCTGACTTTC.

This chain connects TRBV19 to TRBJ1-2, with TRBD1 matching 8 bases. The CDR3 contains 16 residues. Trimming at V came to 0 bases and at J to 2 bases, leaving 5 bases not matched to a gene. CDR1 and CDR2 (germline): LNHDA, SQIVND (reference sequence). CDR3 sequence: CASSIDRGRTNYGYTF. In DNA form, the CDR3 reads TGTGCCAGTAGTATAGACAGGGGGCGGACCAACTATGGCTACACCTTC. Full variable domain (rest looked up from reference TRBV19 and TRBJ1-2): DGGITQSPKYLFRKEGQNVTLSCEQNLNHDAMYWYRQDPGQGLRLIYYSQIVNDFQKGDIAEGYSVSREKKESFPLTVTSAQKNPTAFYLCASSIDRGRTNYGYTFGSGTRLTVV.

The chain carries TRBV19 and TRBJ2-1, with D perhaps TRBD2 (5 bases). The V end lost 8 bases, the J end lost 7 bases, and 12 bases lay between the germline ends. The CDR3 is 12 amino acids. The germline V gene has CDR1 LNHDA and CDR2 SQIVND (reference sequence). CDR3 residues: CASFGERNEQFF. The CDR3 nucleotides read TGTGCCAGTTTCGGGGAAAGGAATGAGCAGTTCTTC. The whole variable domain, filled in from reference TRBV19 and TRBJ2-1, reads DGGITQSPKYLFRKEGQNVTLSCEQNLNHDAMYWYRQDPGQGLRLIYYSQIVNDFQKGDIAEGYSVSREKKESFPLTVTSAQKNPTAFYLCASFGERNEQFFGPGTRLTVL.

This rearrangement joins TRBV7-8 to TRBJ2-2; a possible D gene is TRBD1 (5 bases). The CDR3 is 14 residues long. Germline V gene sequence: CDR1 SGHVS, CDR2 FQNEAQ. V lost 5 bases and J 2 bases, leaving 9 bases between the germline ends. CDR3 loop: CASSTQGNTGELFF. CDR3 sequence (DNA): TGTGCCAGCAGCACCCAGGGAAACACCGGGGAGCTGTTTTTT.

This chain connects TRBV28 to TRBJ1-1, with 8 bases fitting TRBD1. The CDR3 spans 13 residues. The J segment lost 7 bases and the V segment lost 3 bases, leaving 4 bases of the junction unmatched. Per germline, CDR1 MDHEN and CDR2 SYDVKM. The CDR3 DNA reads TGTGCCAGCAGTTTCAGGGGGCGGGGTGAAGCTTTCTTT. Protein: CASSFRGRGEAFF.

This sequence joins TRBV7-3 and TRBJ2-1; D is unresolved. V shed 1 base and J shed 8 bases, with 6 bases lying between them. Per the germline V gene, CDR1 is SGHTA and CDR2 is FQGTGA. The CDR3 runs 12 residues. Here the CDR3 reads CASSLNSDEQFF. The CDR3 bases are TGTGCCAGCAGCTTAAATTCAGATGAGCAGTTCTTC.

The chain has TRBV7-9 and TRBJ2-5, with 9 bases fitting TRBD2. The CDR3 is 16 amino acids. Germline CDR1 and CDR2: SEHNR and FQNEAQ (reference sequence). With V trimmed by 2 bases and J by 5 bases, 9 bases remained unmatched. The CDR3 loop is CASSLSGLAIGETQYF. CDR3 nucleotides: TGTGCCAGCAGCTTAAGTGGACTAGCGATAGGGGAGACCCAGTACTTC.

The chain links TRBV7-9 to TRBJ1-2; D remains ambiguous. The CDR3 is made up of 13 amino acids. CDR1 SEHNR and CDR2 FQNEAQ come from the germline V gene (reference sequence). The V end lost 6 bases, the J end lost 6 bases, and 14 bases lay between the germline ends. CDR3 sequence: CASSAEIRNGYTF. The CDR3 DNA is TGTGCCAGCAGTGCGGAAATCCGAAATGGCTACACCTTC.

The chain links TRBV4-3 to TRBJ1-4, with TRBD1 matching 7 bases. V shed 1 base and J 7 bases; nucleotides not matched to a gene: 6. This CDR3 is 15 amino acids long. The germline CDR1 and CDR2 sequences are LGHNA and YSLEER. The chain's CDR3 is CASSQVTGSIEKLFF. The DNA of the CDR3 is TGCGCCAGCAGCCAAGTGACAGGGTCGATTGAAAAACTGTTTTTT.

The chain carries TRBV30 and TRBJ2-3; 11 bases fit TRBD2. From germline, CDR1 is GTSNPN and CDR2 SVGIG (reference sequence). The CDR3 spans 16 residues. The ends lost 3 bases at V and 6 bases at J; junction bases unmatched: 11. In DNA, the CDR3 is TGTGCCTGGAGCCCAAGGACTAGCGGGTACAAGGATACGCAGTATTTT. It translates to CAWSPRTSGYKDTQYF.

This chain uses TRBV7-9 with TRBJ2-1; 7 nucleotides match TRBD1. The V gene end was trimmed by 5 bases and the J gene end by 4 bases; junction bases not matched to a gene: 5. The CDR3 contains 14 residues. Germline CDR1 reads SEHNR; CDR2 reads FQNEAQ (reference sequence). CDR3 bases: TGTGCCAGCAGCCTTCCGACAGGGTACAATGAGCAGTTCTTC. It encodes CASSLPTGYNEQFF. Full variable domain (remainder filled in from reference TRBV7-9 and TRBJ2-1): DTGVSQNPRHKITKRGQNVTFRCDPISEHNRLYWYRQTLGQGPEFLTYFQNEAQLEKSRLLSDRFSAERPKGSFSTLEIQRTEQGDSAMYLCASSLPTGYNEQFFGPGTRLTVL.

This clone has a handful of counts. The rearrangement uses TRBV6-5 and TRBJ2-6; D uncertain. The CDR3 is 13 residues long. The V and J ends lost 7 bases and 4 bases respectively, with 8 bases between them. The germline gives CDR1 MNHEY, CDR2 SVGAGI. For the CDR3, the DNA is TGTGCCAGCACGTATTCCGGGGCCAACGTCCTGACTTTC. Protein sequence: CASTYSGANVLTF.

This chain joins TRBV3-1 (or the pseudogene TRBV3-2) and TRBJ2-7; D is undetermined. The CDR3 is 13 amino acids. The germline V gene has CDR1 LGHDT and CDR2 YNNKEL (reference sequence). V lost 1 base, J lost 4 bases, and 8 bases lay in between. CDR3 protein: CASSQVADYEQYF. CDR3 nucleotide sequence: TGTGCCAGCAGCCAAGTAGCTGATTACGAGCAGTACTTC.

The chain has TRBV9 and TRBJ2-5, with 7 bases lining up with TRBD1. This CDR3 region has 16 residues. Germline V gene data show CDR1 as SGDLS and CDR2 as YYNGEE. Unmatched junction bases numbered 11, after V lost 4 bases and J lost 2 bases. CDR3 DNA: TGTGCCAGCAGCCTGGGACAGCCAGCCACACAAGAGACCCAGTACTTC. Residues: CASSLGQPATQETQYF.

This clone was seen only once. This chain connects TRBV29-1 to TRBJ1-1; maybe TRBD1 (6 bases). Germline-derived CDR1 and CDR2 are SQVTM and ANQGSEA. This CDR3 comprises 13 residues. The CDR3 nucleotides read TGCAGTGGGAACAGGGCAACAAACACTGAAGCTTTCTTT. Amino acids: CSGNRATNTEAFF.

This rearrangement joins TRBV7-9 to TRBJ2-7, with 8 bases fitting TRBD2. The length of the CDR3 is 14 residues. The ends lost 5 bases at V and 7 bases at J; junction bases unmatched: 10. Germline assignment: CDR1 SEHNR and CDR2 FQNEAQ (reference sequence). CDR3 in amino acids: CASSIEGLVGEQYF. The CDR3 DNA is TGTGCCAGCAGCATCGAGGGACTAGTGGGAGAGCAGTACTTC.

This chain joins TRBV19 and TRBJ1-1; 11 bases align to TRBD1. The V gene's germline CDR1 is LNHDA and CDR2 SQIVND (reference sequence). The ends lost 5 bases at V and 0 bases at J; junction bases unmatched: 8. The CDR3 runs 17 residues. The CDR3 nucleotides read TGTGCCAGTAGTTTCATCTGGACAGGGGGCATGAACACTGAAGCTTTCTTT. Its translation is CASSFIWTGGMNTEAFF.

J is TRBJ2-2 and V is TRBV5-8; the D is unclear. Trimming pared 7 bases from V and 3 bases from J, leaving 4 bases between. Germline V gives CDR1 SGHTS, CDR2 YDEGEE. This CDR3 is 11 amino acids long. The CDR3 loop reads CASRDTGELFF. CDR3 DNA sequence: TGTGCCAGCCGGGACACCGGGGAGCTGTTTTTT.

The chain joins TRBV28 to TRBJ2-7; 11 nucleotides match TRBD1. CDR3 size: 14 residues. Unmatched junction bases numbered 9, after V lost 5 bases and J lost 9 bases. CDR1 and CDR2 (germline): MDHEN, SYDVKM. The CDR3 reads CASSLGDRGILQYF. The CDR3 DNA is TGTGCCAGCAGTCTGGGGGACAGGGGGATCCTGCAGTACTTC.

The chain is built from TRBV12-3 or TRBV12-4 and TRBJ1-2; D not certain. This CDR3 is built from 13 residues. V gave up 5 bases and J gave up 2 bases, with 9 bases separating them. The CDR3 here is CASSAQLNYGYTF. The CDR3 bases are TGTGCCAGCAGTGCACAGTTAAACTATGGCTACACCTTC.

The CDR3 nucleotides read TGTGCCAGCAGCCAGATTGCGCCGGCCTACGAGCAGTACTTC. It encodes CASSQIAPAYEQYF. J is TRBJ2-7 and V is TRBV3-1 (or the pseudogene TRBV3-2); D unclear. Trimming took off 3 bases at V and 2 bases at J, with 11 bases between the two ends. This CDR3 spans 14 amino acids. Germline CDR1 and CDR2: LGHDT and YNNKEL (reference sequence).

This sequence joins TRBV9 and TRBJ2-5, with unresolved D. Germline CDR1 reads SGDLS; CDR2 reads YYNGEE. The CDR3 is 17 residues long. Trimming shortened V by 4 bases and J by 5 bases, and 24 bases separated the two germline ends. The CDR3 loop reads CASSSPTHTSPRETQYF. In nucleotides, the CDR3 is TGTGCCAGCAGCTCACCAACGCACACATCCCCGCGGGAGACCCAGTACTTC.

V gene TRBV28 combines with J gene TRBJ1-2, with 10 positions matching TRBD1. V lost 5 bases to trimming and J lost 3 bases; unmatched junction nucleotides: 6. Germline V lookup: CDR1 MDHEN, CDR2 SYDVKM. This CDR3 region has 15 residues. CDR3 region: CASSQGQGIDYGYTF. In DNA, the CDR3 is TGTGCCAGCAGTCAGGGACAGGGGATAGACTATGGCTACACCTTC.

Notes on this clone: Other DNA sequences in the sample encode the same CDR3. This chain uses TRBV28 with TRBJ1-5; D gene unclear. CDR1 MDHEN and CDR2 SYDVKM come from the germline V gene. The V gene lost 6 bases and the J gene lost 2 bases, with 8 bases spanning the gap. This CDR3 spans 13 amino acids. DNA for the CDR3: TGTGCCAGCAGAGGTACAGGCAATCAGCCCCAGCATTTT. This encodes CASRGTGNQPQHF.

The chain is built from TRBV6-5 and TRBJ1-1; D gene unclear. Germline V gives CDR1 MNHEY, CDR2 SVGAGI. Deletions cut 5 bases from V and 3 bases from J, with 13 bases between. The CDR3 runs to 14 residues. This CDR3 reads CASSLQQVDTEAFF. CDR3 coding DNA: TGTGCCAGCAGTCTTCAGCAGGTGGACACTGAAGCTTTCTTT.

CDR3 loop: CASSFGGNEKLFF. CDR3 sequence (DNA): TGTGCCAGCAGCTTCGGGGGGAATGAAAAACTGTTTTTT. The V gene is TRBV7-9, the J gene TRBJ1-4, with D perhaps matching TRBD1 (5 bases). Germline values: CDR1 SEHNR, CDR2 FQNEAQ (reference sequence). The CDR3 spans 13 residues. The V end lost 3 bases, the J end lost 5 bases, and 7 bases lay between the germline ends.

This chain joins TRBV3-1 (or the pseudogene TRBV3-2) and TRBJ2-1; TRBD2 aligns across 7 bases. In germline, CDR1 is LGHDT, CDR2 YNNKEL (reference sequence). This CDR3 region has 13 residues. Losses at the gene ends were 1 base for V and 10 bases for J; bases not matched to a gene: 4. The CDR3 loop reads CASSQAYGGEQFF. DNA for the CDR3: TGTGCCAGCAGCCAAGCTTACGGGGGGGAGCAGTTCTTC.

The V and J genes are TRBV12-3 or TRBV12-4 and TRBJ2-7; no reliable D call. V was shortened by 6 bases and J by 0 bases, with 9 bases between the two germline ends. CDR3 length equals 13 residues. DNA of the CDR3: TGTGCCAGCAGGGCAATGGCCTCCTACGAGCAGTACTTC. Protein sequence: CASRAMASYEQYF.